The 8 T cell receptor beta chains below all came from one sample that was sequenced in a study of OX40 agonist ivuxolimab in advanced cancers. Some clones are missing from TCRdb's copy, which holds only in-frame ones; the method was immunoSEQ multiplex PCR. The sample shows about 45,000 clones, approximately 88% of them seen only once. Here the sequenced sample was CD4+ or CD8+ T cells sorted from blood, taken in a trial of the OX40 agonist ivuxolimab. These receptors were taken from an adult with an advanced solid tumor such as melanoma, head and neck, liver or kidney cancer.

V gene TRBV15 combines with J gene TRBJ2-1, with no clear D. Trimming left V 1 base short and J 6 bases short, with 4 bases between. CDR1 and CDR2 (germline): LNHNV, YYDKDF (reference sequence). The CDR3 has 12 residues. The CDR3 spells CATSRGSNEQFF. Written as DNA, the CDR3 is TGTGCCACCAGCAGAGGTAGCAATGAGCAGTTCTTC.

This chain uses TRBV27 with TRBJ2-7; 10 bases agree with TRBD2. J lost 7 bases, V lost 5 bases, and 5 bases had no gene match. The CDR3 loop spans 13 amino acids. Germline V gene data show CDR1 as MNHEY and CDR2 as SMNVEV (reference sequence). The CDR3: CASSLAGVREQYF. CDR3 DNA sequence: TGTGCCAGCAGTCTAGCGGGAGTTAGGGAGCAGTACTTC.

The J gene is TRBJ2-1, the V gene TRBV19, with 7 bases aligning to TRBD1. The germline V gene encodes CDR1 LNHDA and CDR2 SQIVND (reference sequence). The CDR3 sequence is 15 residues long. V gave up 3 bases and J gave up 3 bases; unmatched junction bases: 5. Here the CDR3 reads CASSIGDRYYNEQFF. For the CDR3, the DNA is TGTGCCAGTAGTATTGGGGACAGATACTACAATGAGCAGTTCTTC.

The chain joins TRBV14 to TRBJ1-2; D might be TRBD1 (5 bases). The CDR3 covers 13 residues. Germline assignment: CDR1 SGHDN and CDR2 FVKESK. V lost 1 base and J lost 7, with 10 bases in between. The CDR3 DNA follows: TGTGCCAGCAGCCAAGTGAGCGGGGGTGGCTACACCTTC. This codes for CASSQVSGGGYTF.

This chain links TRBV19 with TRBJ2-5, with TRBD1 identical over 7 bases. This CDR3 has 16 residues. Losses at the gene ends were 0 bases for V and 5 bases for J; bases not matched to a gene: 9. Germline-derived CDR1 and CDR2 are LNHDA and SQIVND (reference sequence). CDR3 DNA: TGTGCCAGTAGTATAGATCACTCCAGGGGGAAGGAGACCCAGTACTTC. Translated: CASSIDHSRGKETQYF.

The rearrangement joins TRBV27 to TRBJ2-2; possibly TRBD2 for D (6 bases). Germline V gene lookup returns CDR1 MNHEY and CDR2 SMNVEV (reference sequence). The CDR3 spans 17 residues. V gave up 3 bases and J gave up 6 bases, with 20 bases separating them. DNA for the CDR3: TGTGCCAGCAGTTTTTGGCTAGCGAGCCCCCTCCCCGGGGAGCTGTTTTTT. Protein product: CASSFWLASPLPGELFF.

This rearrangement joins TRBV6-6 to TRBJ1-3; weak D call: TRBD1 (6 bases). From germline, CDR1 is MNHNY and CDR2 SVGAGI (reference sequence). V was shortened by 2 bases and J by 4 bases, with 12 bases between the two germline ends. The CDR3 extends over 15 amino acids. The chain's CDR3 is CASSYEGTSGNTIYF. Written as DNA, the CDR3 is TGTGCCAGCAGTTACGAAGGGACAAGCGGAAACACCATATATTTT.

This clone was observed once. The chain joins TRBV13 to TRBJ1-3, with D unclear. V dropped 0 bases and J dropped 4 bases, with 7 bases sitting between them. The CDR3 covers 14 residues. Per germline, CDR1 PRHDT and CDR2 FYEKMQ (reference sequence). The CDR3 DNA reads TGTGCCAGCAGCTTAGGGGGTAAAGGAAACACCATATATTTT. This codes for CASSLGGKGNTIYF.